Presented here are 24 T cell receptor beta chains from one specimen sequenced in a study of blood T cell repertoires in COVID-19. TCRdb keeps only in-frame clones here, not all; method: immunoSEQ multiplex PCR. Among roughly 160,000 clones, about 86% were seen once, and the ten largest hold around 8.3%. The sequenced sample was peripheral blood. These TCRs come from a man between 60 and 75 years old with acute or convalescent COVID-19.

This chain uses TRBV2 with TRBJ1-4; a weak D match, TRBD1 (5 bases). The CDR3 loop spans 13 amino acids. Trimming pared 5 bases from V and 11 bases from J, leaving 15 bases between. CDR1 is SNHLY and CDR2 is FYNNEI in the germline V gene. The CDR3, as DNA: TGTGCCAGCAGTATAGAGGGACTGGTGAAACTGTTTTTT. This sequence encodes CASSIEGLVKLFF.

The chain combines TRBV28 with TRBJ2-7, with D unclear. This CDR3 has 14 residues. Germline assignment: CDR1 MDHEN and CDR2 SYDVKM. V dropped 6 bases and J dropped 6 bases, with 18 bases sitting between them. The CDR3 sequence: CASSRHPPVGEQYF. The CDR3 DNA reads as TGTGCCAGCAGCCGTCACCCTCCTGTCGGCGAGCAGTACTTC. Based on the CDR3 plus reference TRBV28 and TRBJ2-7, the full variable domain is DVKVTQSSRYLVKRTGEKVFLECVQDMDHENMFWYRQDPGLGLRLIYFSYDVKMKEKGDIPEGYSVSREKKERFSLILESASTNQTSMYLCASSRHPPVGEQYFGPGTRLTVT.

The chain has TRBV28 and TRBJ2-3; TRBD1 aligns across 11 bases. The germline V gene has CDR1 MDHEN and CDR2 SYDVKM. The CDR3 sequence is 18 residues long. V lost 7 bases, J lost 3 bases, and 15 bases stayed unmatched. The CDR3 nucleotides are TGTGCCAGCACGTCCACCAGATCGGACAGGGGGCGGACAGATACGCAGTATTTT. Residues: CASTSTRSDRGRTDTQYF.

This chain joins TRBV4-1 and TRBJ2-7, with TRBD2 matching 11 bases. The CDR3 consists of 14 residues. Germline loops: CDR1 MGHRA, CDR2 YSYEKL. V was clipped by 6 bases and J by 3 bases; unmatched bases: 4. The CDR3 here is CASSLAGGLYEQYF. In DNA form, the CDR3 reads TGCGCCAGCAGTCTAGCGGGAGGACTCTACGAGCAGTACTTC.

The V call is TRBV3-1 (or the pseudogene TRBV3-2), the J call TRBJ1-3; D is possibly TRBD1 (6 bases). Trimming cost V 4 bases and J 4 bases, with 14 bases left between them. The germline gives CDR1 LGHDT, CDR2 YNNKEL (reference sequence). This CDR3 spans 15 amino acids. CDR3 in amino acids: CASSPRRTAGNTIYF. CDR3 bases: TGTGCCAGCAGCCCCCGCCGGACAGCGGGAAACACCATATATTTT.

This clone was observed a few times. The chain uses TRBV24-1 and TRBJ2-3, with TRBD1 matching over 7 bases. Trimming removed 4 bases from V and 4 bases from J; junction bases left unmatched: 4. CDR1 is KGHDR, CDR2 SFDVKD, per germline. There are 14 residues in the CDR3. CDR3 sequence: CATSERGRSDTQYF. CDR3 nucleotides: TGTGCCACCAGTGAGAGGGGGCGGTCAGATACGCAGTATTTT.

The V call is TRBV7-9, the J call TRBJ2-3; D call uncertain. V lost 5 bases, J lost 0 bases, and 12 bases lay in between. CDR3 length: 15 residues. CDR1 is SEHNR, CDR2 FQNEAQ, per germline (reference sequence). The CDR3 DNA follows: TGTGCCAGCAGCCCACTATCTTCTAGCACAGATACGCAGTATTTT. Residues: CASSPLSSSTDTQYF.

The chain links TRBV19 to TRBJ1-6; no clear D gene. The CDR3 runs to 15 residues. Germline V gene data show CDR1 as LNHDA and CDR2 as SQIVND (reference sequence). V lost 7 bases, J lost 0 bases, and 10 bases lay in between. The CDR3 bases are TGTGCCAGTAAGGCGGGGAGCTCCTATAATTCACCCCTCCACTTT. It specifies CASKAGSSYNSPLHF.

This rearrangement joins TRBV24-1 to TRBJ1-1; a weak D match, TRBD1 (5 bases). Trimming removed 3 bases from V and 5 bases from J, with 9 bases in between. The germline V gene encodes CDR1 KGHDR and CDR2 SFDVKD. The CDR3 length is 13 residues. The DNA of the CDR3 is TGTGCCACCAGTGATCGGGGGAGGACTGAAGCTTTCTTT. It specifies CATSDRGRTEAFF.

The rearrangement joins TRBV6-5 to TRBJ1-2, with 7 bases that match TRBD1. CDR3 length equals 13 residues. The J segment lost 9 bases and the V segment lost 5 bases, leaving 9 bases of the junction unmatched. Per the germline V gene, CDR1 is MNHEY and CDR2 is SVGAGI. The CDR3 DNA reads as TGTGCCAGCAGTCCCCGACAGGGAACTCGCTACACCTTC. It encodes CASSPRQGTRYTF.

The CDR3 loop is CSARSRYEAFF. DNA of the CDR3: TGCAGTGCTAGATCCAGATATGAAGCTTTCTTT. The chain combines TRBV20-1 with TRBJ1-1; D ambiguous. Looked up from germline, CDR1 is DFQATT and CDR2 is SNEGSKA (reference sequence). This CDR3 has 11 residues. V was cut by 2 bases and J by 7 bases, with 8 bases left in between.

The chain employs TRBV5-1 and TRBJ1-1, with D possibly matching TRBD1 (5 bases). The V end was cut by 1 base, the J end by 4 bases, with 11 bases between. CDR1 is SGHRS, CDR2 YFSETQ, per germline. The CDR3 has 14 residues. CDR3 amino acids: CASSLSLGATEAFF. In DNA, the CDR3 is TGCGCCAGCAGCTTGAGCCTTGGGGCCACTGAAGCTTTCTTT. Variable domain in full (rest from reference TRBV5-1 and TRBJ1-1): KAGVTQTPRYLIKTRGQQVTLSCSPISGHRSVSWYQQTPGQGLQFLFEYFSETQRNKGNFPGRFSGRQFSNSRSEMNVSTLELGDSALYLCASSLSLGATEAFFGQGTRLTVV.

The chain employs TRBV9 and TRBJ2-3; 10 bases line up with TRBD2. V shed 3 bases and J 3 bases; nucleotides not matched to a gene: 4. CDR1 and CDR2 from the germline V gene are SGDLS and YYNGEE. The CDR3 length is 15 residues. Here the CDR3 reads CASSEREGRTDTQYF. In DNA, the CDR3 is TGTGCCAGCAGCGAGCGGGAGGGCAGGACAGATACGCAGTATTTT. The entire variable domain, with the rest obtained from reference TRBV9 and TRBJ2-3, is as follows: DSGVTQTPKHLITATGQRVTLRCSPRSGDLSVYWYQQSLDQGLQFLIQYYNGEERAKGNILERFSAQQFPDLHSELNLSSLELGDSALYFCASSEREGRTDTQYFGPGTRLTVL.

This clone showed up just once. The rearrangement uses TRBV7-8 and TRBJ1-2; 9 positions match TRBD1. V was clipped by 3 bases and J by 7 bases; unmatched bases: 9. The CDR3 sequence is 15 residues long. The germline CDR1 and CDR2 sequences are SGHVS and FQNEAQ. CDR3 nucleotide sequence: TGTGCCAGCAGCTTCGGCGGACAGGGGCCCCGTGGCTACACCTTC. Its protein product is CASSFGGQGPRGYTF.

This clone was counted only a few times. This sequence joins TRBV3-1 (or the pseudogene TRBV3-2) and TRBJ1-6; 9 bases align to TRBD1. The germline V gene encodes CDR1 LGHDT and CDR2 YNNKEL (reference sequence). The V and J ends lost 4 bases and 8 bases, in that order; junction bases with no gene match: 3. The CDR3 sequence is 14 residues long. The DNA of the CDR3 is TGTGCCAGCAGCCTGGGACAGGGTGATTCACCCCTCCACTTT. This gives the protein CASSLGQGDSPLHF.

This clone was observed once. In nucleotides, the CDR3 is TGCGCCAGCAGCTTGATCCCCCGGGGTCTTAACTATGGCTACACCTTC. Its translation: CASSLIPRGLNYGYTF. The chain links TRBV5-1 to TRBJ1-2; D uncertain. The length of the CDR3 is 16 residues. The ends were cut back, 1 base at V and 1 base at J, with 14 bases in the middle. Germline CDR1 SGHRS, CDR2 YFSETQ.

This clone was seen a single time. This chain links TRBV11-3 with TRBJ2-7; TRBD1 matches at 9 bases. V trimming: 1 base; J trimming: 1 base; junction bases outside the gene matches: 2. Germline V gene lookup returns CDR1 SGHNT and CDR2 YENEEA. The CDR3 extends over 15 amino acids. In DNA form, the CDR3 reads TGTGCCAGCAGCTTAGGGACAGGGGCATCCTACGAGCAGTACTTC. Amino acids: CASSLGTGASYEQYF.

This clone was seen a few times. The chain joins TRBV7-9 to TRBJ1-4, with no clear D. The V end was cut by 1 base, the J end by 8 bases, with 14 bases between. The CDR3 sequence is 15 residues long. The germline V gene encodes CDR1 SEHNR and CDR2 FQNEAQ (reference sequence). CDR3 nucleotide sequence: TGTGCCAGCAGCTTAGTAACCACTCGGAGGGAAAAACTGTTTTTT. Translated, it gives CASSLVTTRREKLFF.

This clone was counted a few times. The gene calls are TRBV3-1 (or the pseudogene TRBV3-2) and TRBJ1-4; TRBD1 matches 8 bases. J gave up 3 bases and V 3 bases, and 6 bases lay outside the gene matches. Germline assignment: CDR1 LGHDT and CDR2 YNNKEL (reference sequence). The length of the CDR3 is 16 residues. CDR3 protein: CASSQADRGSNEKLFF. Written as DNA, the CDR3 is TGTGCCAGCAGCCAGGCTGACAGGGGTTCTAATGAAAAACTGTTTTTT.

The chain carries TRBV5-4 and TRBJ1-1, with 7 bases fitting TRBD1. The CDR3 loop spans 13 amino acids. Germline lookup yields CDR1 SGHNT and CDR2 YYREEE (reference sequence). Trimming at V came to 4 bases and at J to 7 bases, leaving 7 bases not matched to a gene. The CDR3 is CASSEDREDEAFF. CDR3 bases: TGTGCCAGCAGCGAAGACAGGGAGGATGAAGCTTTCTTT.

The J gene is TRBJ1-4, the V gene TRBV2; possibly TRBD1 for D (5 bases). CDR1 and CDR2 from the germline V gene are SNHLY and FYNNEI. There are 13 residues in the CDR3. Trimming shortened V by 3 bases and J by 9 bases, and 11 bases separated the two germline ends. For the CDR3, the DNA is TGTGCCAGCAGTGACAGGGATAGGAAAAAACTGTTTTTT. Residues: CASSDRDRKKLFF.

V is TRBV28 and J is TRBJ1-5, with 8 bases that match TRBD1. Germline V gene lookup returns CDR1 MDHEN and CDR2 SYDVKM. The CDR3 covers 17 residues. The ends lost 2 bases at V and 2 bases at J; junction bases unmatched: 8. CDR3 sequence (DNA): TGTGCCAGCAGTTTAGGGCAGGGGGCATTGGGCAATCAGCCCCAGCATTTT. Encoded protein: CASSLGQGALGNQPQHF.

Here the CDR3 reads CASSATGREAFF. The CDR3 DNA is TGTGCCAGCTCCGCCACAGGACGAGAAGCTTTCTTT. The chain joins TRBV4-2 to TRBJ1-1; D possibly corresponds to TRBD1 (5 bases). The CDR3 length is 12 residues. Germline CDR1 reads LGHNA; CDR2 reads YNFKEQ. V was clipped by 8 bases and J by 8 bases, with 15 bases between them.

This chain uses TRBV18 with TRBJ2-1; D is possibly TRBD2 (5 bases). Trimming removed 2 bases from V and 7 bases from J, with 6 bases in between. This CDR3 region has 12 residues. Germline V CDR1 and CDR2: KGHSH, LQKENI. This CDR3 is CASSPGRNEQFF. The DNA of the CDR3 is TGTGCCAGCTCACCAGGGAGAAATGAGCAGTTCTTC.